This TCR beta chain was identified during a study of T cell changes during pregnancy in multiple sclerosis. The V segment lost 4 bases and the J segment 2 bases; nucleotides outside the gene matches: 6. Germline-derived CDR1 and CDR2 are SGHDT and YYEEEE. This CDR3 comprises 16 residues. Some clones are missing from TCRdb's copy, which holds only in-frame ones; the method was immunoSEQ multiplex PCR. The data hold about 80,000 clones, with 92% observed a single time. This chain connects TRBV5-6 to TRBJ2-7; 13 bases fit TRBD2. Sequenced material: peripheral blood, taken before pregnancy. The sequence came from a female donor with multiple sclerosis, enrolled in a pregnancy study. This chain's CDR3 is CASSPRLAGGTYEQYF. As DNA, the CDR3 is TGTGCCAGCAGCCCCCGACTAGCGGGAGGAACCTACGAGCAGTACTTC. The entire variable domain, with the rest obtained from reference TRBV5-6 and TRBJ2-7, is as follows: DAGVTQSPTHLIKTRGQQVTLRCSPKSGHDTVSWYQQALGQGPQFIFQYYEEEERQRGNFPDRFSGHQFPNYSSELNVNALLLGDSALYLCASSPRLAGGTYEQYFGPGTRLTVT.